What follows is one T cell receptor (beta chain) and its context. Its specific antigen is unknown. The sample holds no much larger clone one base away, and base qualities are not on file. The trial excluded patients who had a history of autoimmune disease or who were on systemic immunosuppression. Peripheral blood for TCR sequencing was collected from all dose cohorts at baseline, on cycle 4 day 1, and on cycle 7 day 1. The samples were taken from a phase I, first-in-human, multicenter, open-label dose-escalation trial of ivuxolimab. Adults with locally advanced or metastatic melanoma, renal cell carcinoma, hepatocellular carcinoma or head and neck squamous cell carcinoma were enrolled in the trial. CD4+ and CD8+ T cells were sorted separately from peripheral blood before TCR sequencing. This sample was included in a study of OX40 agonist ivuxolimab in advanced cancers. Regarding the complete study: The costimulatory receptor OX40 (CD134) was targeted by ivuxolimab, a fully human IgG2 agonistic monoclonal antibody. In the dose-escalation cohort, approximately 82% of patients were male, and the mean age was around 65 years with a range of about 23 to 79. The purpose of peripheral TCRbeta sequencing was to test whether ivuxolimab changed TCR sequence diversity and led to clonal T-cell expansion. Intravenous ivuxolimab was administered to patients every 2 weeks at six dose levels: 0.01, 0.1, 0.3, 1.5, 3 and 10 mg/kg. Of the 50 to 55 dose-escalation patients, hepatocellular carcinoma was present in around 20, melanoma in around 15, renal cell carcinoma in 9 and head and neck cancer in 9. The paper describes the monotherapy dose-escalation part (N of about 52 patients) of the phase I trial of ivuxolimab. Partial responses occurred in three dose-escalation patients, of whom one had hepatocellular carcinoma and two had cutaneous melanoma. Patients were allowed to have had prior anti-PD-1, anti-PD-L1 or anti-CTLA-4 therapy, and 40% of the dose-escalation patients had previously received checkpoint inhibitors. The research as a whole found: Clonal expansion of both CD4+ and CD8+ blood T cells was observed from baseline to week 6 at doses 0.1 to 3.0 mg/kg. After ivuxolimab, expanded clones were on average more numerous among CD8+ T cells than among CD4+ T cells. Low levels of normalized T-cell clonal expansion were also seen in some nonresponding patients. In the 0.1-3.0 mg/kg groups, partial responders had among the lowest normalized peripheral clonal expansion, particularly in CD8+ T cells. Antigen specificity was not determined for the clonally expanded peripheral T cells.

The CDR3 goes from the cysteine to the phenylalanine over 15 residues. Only the CDR3 DNA is retained, 45 bases long and in frame from the first base. To sequence the TCRbeta CDR3 region, genomic DNA was isolated from the sorted cells. The immunoSEQ Assay was used to sequence the TCRbeta CDR3 regions. The immuneACCESS repertoire file appears here via TCRdb, limited to in-frame rearrangements. These files lack a portion of the clones; in checked studies, under half of the deficit traces to unresolved V genes, and the cause of the others is not known. Recorded for this sample are about 27,000 clones; approximately 83% of them occurred a single time. Jointly, the top ten make up approximately 13% of the sample.

The clonotype was recovered from an adult with an advanced solid tumor such as melanoma, head and neck, liver or kidney cancer. In this chain, TRBV21-1 is recombined with TRBJ2-7; the tabulated D call, TRBD2, remains unverified against the DNA. TRBV21-1 is a recognized pseudogene. Sequenced material: CD4+ or CD8+ T cells sorted from blood, taken in a trial of the OX40 agonist ivuxolimab. CDR3 reads: CASSKDPRGSYEQYF. The base sequence is TGTGCCAGCAGCAAGGACCCCCGGGGGTCGTACGAGCAGTACTTC.